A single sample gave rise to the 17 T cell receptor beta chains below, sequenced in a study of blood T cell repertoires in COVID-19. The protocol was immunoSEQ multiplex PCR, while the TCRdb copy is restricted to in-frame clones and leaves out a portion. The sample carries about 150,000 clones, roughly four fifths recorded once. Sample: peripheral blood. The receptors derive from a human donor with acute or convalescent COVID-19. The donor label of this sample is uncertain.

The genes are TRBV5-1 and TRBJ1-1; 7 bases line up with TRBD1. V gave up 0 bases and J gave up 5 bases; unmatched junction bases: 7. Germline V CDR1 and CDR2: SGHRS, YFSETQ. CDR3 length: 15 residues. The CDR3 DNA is TGCGCCAGCAGCTTGGCCACGGGCAGGGGGACTGAAGCTTTCTTT. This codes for CASSLATGRGTEAFF. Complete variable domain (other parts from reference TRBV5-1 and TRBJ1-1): KAGVTQTPRYLIKTRGQQVTLSCSPISGHRSVSWYQQTPGQGLQFLFEYFSETQRNKGNFPGRFSGRQFSNSRSEMNVSTLELGDSALYLCASSLATGRGTEAFFGQGTRLTVV.

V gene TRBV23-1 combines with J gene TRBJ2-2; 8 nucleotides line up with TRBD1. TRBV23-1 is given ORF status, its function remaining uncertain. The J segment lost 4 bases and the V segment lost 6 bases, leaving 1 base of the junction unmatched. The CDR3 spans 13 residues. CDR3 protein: CASRTGGTGELFF. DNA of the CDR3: TGCGCCAGCAGAACAGGGGGCACCGGGGAGCTGTTTTTT.

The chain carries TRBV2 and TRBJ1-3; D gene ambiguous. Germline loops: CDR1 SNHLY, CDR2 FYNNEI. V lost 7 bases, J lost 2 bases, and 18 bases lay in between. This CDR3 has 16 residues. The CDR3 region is CASKLSQASAGNTIYF. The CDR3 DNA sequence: TGTGCCAGCAAGTTAAGCCAGGCTTCGGCTGGAAACACCATATATTTT.

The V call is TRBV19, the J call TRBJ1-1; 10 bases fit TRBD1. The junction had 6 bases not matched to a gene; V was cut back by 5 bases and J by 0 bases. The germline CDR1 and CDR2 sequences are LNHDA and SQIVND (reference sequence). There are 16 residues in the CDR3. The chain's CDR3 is CASSDGTGVLNTEAFF. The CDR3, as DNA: TGTGCCAGTAGTGACGGGACAGGGGTCCTGAACACTGAAGCTTTCTTT.

CDR3 coding DNA: TGTGCCAGCTCACCTGGGACAGACCAACCTGGCTACACCTTC. Protein product: CASSPGTDQPGYTF. This chain uses TRBV18 with TRBJ1-2, with 7 bases lining up with TRBD1. With V trimmed by 3 bases and J by 7 bases, 8 bases remained unmatched. Germline CDR1 and CDR2: KGHSH and LQKENI. This CDR3 region has 14 residues.

CDR3 protein: CASSWRLAGGRDTQYF. For the CDR3, the DNA is TGTGCCAGCAGCTGGAGACTAGCGGGGGGTCGGGATACGCAGTATTTT. The rearrangement uses TRBV7-2 and TRBJ2-3; TRBD2 matches at 13 bases. Per germline, CDR1 SGHTA and CDR2 FQGNSA. The CDR3 loop spans 16 amino acids. V lost 4 bases and J lost 6; bases outside the gene matches: 7.

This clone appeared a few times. Written as DNA, the CDR3 is TGCGCCAGCAGCCGAGAAACGGAGAATGAGCAGTTCTTC. Protein product: CASSRETENEQFF. The chain is built from TRBV5-1 and TRBJ2-1, with D uncertain. Germline V lookup: CDR1 SGHRS, CDR2 YFSETQ. The V and J ends lost 4 bases and 7 bases respectively, with 12 bases between them. This CDR3 region has 13 residues.

CDR3 protein: CASSLRDNYGYTF. The CDR3 DNA reads as TGTGCCAGCAGCTTACGAGATAACTATGGCTACACCTTC. V gene TRBV7-9 combines with J gene TRBJ1-2; no definite D call. CDR3 length equals 13 residues. The ends were cut back, 2 bases at V and 1 base at J, with 5 bases in the middle. Germline CDR1 SEHNR, CDR2 FQNEAQ (reference sequence).

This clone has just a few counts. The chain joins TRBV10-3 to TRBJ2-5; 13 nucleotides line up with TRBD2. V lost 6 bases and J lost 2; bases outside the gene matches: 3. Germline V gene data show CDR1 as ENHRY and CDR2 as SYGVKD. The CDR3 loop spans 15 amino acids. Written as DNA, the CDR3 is TGTGCCATCAGCGAACTAGCGGGGGGGCAAGAGACCCAGTACTTC. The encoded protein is CAISELAGGQETQYF.

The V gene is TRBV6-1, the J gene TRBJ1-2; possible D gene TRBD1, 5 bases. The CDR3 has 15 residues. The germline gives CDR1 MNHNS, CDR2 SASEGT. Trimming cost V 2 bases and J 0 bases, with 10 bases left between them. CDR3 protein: CASSEPRGANYGYTF. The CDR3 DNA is TGTGCCAGCAGTGAACCCCGGGGGGCTAACTATGGCTACACCTTC.

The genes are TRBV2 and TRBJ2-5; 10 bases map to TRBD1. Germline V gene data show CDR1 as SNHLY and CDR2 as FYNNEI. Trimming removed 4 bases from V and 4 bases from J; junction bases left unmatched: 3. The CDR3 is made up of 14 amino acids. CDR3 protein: CASSGQGARETQYF. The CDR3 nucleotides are TGTGCCAGCAGTGGACAGGGGGCGAGAGAGACCCAGTACTTC.

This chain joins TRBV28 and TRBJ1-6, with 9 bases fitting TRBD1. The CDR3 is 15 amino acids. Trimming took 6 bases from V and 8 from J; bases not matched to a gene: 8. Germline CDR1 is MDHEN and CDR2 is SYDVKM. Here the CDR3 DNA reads TGTGCCAGCAGCCCCGGGACAGGGATGTATTCACCCCTCCACTTT. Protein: CASSPGTGMYSPLHF.

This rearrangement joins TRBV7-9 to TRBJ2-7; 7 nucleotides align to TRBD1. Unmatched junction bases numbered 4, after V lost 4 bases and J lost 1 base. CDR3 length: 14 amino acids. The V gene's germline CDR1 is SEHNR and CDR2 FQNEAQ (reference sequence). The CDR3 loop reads CASSSRDRSYEQYF. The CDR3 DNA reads TGTGCCAGCAGCTCCAGGGACAGATCCTACGAGCAGTACTTC.

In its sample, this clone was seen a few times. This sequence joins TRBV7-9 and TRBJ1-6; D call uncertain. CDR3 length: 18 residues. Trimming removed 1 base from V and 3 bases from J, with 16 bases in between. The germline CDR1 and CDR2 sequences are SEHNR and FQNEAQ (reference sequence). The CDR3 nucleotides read TGTGCCAGCAGCTTAGGGGTTTTCGGGGAAGGCTATAATTCACCCCTCCACTTT. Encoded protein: CASSLGVFGEGYNSPLHF.

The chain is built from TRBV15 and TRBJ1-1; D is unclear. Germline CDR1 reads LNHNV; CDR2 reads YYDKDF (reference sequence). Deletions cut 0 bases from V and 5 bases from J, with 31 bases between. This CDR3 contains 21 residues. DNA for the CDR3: TGTGCCACCAGCAGAGATAACGGATTGAGCCGGGATCCCTTTGCGGGGACTGAAGCTTTCTTT. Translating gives CATSRDNGLSRDPFAGTEAFF.

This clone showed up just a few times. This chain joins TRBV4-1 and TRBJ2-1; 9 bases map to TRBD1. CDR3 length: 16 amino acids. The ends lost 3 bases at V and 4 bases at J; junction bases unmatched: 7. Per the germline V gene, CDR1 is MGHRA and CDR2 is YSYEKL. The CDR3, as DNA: TGCGCCAGCAGCCACTCGGACAGGGGTCGGTACAATGAGCAGTTCTTC. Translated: CASSHSDRGRYNEQFF.

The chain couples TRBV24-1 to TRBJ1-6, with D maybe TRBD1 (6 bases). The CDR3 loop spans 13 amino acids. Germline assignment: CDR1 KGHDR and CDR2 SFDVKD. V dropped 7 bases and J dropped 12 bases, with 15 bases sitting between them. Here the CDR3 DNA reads TGTGCCACCAGCCGACAGGACTTTAGACCCCTCCACTTT. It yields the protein CATSRQDFRPLHF.